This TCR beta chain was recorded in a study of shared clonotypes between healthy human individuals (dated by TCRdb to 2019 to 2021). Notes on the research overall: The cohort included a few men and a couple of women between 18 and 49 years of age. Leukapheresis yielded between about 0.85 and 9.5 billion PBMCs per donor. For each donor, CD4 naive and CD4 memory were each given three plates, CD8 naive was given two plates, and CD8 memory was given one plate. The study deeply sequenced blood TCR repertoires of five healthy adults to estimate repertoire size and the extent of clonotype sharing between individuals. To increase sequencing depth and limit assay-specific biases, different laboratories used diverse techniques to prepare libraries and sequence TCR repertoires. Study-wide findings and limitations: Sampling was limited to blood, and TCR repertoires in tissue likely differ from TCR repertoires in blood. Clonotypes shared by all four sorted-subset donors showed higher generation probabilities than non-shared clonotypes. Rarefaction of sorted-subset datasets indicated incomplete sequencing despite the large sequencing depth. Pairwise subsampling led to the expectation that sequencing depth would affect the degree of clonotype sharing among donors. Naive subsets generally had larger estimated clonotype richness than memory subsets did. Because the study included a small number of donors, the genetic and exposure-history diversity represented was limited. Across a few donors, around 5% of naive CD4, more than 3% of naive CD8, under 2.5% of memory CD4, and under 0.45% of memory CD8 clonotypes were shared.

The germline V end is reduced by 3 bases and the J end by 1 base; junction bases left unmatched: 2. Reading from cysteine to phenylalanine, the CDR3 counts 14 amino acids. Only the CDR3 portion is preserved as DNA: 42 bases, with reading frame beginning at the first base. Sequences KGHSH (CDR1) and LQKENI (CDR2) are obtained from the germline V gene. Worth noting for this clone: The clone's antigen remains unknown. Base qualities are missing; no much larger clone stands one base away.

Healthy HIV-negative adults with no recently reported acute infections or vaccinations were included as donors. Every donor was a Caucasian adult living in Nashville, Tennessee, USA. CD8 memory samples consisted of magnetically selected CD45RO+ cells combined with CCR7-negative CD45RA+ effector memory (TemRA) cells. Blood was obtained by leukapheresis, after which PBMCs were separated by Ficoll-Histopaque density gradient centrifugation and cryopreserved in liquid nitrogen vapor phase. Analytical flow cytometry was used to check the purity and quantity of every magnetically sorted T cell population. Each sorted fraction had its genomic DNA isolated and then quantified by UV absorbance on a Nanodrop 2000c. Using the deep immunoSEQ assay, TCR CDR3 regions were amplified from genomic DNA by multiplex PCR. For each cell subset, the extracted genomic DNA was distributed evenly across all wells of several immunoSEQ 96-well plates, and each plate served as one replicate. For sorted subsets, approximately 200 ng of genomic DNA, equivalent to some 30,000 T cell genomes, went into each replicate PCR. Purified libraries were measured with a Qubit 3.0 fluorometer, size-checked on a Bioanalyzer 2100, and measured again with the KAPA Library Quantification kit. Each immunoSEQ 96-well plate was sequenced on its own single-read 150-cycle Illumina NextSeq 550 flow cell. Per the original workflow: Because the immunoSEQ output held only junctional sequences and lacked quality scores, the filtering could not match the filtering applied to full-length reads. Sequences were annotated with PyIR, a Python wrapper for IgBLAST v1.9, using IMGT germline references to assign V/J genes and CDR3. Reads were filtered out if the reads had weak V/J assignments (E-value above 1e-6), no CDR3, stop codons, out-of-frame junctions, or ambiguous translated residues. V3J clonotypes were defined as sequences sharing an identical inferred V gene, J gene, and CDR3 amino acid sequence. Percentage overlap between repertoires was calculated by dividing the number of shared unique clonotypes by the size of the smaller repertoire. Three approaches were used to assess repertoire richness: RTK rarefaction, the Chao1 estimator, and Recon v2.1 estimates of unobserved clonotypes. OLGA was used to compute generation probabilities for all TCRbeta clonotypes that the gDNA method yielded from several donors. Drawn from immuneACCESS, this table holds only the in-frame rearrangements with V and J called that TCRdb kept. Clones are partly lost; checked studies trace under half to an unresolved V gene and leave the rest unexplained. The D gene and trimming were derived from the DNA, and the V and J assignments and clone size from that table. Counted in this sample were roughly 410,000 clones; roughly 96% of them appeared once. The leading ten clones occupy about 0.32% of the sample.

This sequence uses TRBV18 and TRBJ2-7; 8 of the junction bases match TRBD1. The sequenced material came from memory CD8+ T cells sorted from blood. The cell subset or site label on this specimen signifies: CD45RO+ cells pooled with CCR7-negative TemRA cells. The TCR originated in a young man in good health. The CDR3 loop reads CASSPRDRSYEQYF. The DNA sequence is TGTGCCAGCTCACCCCGGGACAGGTCCTACGAGCAGTACTTC.